The 23 T cell receptor beta chains reported below all come from one sample, sequenced in a study of blood T cell repertoires in COVID-19. The table came from immunoSEQ multiplex PCR; TCRdb's copy has only in-frame clones and leaves some out. The data contain 150,000 to 200,000 clones, 80% of them singletons. The source material was PBMCs or T cells enriched from blood (not recorded which). These receptors originate from a woman aged 55-70 years who had recovered from COVID-19.

The J gene is TRBJ2-7, the V gene TRBV10-3, with 8 nucleotides matching TRBD1. V gave up 2 bases and J gave up 3 bases; unmatched junction bases: 9. Germline V gene sequence: CDR1 ENHRY, CDR2 SYGVKD. The CDR3 totals 16 residues. Written as DNA, the CDR3 is TGTGCCATCAGTGAGACCCCAGACGACAGGGGCTACGAGCAGTACTTC. This sequence encodes CAISETPDDRGYEQYF.

The V call is TRBV7-9, the J call TRBJ2-1; 8 positions agree with TRBD2. The CDR3 is 16 amino acids. Germline V gives CDR1 SEHNR, CDR2 FQNEAQ (reference sequence). The V and J ends lost 1 base and 5 bases, in that order; junction bases with no gene match: 7. CDR3 bases: TGTGCCAGCAGCTTAGAATCCCTAGCGGGCCACAATGAGCAGTTCTTC. The encoded protein is CASSLESLAGHNEQFF.

The chain couples TRBV9 to TRBJ1-1, with D unresolved. The germline gives CDR1 SGDLS, CDR2 YYNGEE. Trimming shortened V by 7 bases and J by 1 base, and 8 bases separated the two germline ends. This CDR3 is built from 12 residues. This chain's CDR3 is CASSGGNTEAFF. The CDR3 nucleotides read TGTGCCAGCTCTGGAGGGAACACTGAAGCTTTCTTT.

The genes are TRBV10-1 and TRBJ1-2, with a weak D call TRBD1 (5 bases). The germline V gene encodes CDR1 WNHNN and CDR2 SYGVQD (reference sequence). CDR3 size: 15 residues. V was shortened by 2 bases and J by 4 bases, with 14 bases between the two germline ends. CDR3 sequence reads: CASSEGEGIGYGYTF. CDR3 nucleotide sequence: TGCGCCAGCAGTGAGGGGGAGGGGATTGGCTATGGCTACACCTTC.

This clone was seen a single time. The chain uses TRBV4-1 and TRBJ1-2; a weak D match, TRBD1 (6 bases). The CDR3 is made up of 18 amino acids. CDR1 and CDR2 from the germline V gene are MGHRA and YSYEKL. V lost 3 bases, J lost 0 bases, and 20 bases lay in between. This CDR3 reads CASSQYSSGAYANYGYTF. CDR3 nucleotide sequence: TGCGCCAGCAGCCAGTACTCGTCAGGGGCCTATGCTAACTATGGCTACACCTTC.

The rearrangement joins TRBV6-5 to TRBJ2-3; D might be TRBD2 (5 bases). V was trimmed by 6 bases and J by 6 bases, leaving 10 bases between them. This CDR3 spans 12 amino acids. Germline lookup yields CDR1 MNHEY and CDR2 SVGAGI. CDR3 DNA sequence: TGTGCCAGCAGCCCCGAGGGTGATACGCAGTATTTT. This sequence encodes CASSPEGDTQYF.

The chain couples TRBV20-1 to TRBJ1-2; D perhaps matches TRBD1 (6 bases). The CDR3 runs 15 residues. V was clipped by 3 bases and J by 7 bases, with 21 bases between them. Germline V lookup: CDR1 DFQATT, CDR2 SNEGSKA (reference sequence). DNA for the CDR3: TGCAGTGCTAGTGAAACAGGGAGCCCTAAGAGTGGCTACACCTTC. As protein: CSASETGSPKSGYTF.

CDR3 sequence reads: CASSARGTNEKLFF. The CDR3 nucleotides read TGTGCCAGCAGTGCAAGGGGGACTAATGAAAAACTGTTTTTT. The rearrangement links TRBV2 to TRBJ1-4; a weak D match, TRBD1 (6 bases). Germline CDR1 SNHLY, CDR2 FYNNEI. The germline V and J ends were trimmed by 4 bases and 2 bases, with 8 bases remaining between them. The length of the CDR3 is 14 residues.

This clone was detected once. This chain joins TRBV2 and TRBJ2-7, with D possibly being TRBD1 (6 bases). The germline gives CDR1 SNHLY, CDR2 FYNNEI. The CDR3 contains 13 residues. Trimming stripped 5 bases from V and 6 bases from J, with 14 bases between. CDR3 nucleotide sequence: TGTGCCAGCAGTAACAGGGAAGTGGTCGAGCAGTACTTC. Encoded protein: CASSNREVVEQYF.

This chain connects TRBV4-1 to TRBJ2-3; 8 nucleotides line up with TRBD2. The CDR3 runs to 17 residues. Germline trimming cut 1 base from V and 1 base from J; bases unmatched to any gene: 7. Per the germline V gene, CDR1 is MGHRA and CDR2 is YSYEKL. The CDR3 region has the DNA TGCGCCAGCAGCCAAGTTGCCCCAGCGGGAGGCACAGATACGCAGTATTTT. It is translated as CASSQVAPAGGTDTQYF.

The chain links TRBV5-1 to TRBJ1-6; 10 bases match TRBD1. V shed 9 bases and J 7 bases; nucleotides not matched to a gene: 7. This CDR3 has 14 amino acids. Germline V lookup: CDR1 SGHRS, CDR2 YFSETQ. The CDR3 is CATQLGQGNSPLHF. The CDR3 DNA is TGCGCCACCCAGCTGGGACAGGGGAATTCACCCCTCCACTTT.

The V and J genes are TRBV7-2 and TRBJ1-2; TRBD1 matches at 8 bases. Germline V gene lookup returns CDR1 SGHTA and CDR2 FQGNSA. The CDR3 loop spans 13 amino acids. V was pared by 5 bases and J by 5 bases, with 4 bases of the junction left unmatched. CDR3 amino acids: CASSPTGGYGYTF. The CDR3 DNA follows: TGTGCCAGCAGCCCCACAGGGGGGTATGGCTACACCTTC. Supplemented by reference TRBV7-2 and TRBJ1-2, the full variable domain reads GAGVSQSPSNKVTEKGKDVELRCDPISGHTALYWYRQSLGQGLEFLIYFQGNSAPDKSGLPSDRFSAERTGGSVSTLTIQRTQQEDSAVYLCASSPTGGYGYTFGSGTRLTVV.

V gene TRBV24-1 combines with J gene TRBJ2-1; 8 positions agree with TRBD2. There are 16 residues in the CDR3. V lost 8 bases, J lost 4 bases, and 12 bases stayed unmatched. Germline loops: CDR1 KGHDR, CDR2 SFDVKD. Written as DNA, the CDR3 is TGTGCCACCACCGCCAGCGGGGGAGGCCAGTACAATGAGCAGTTCTTC. It is translated as CATTASGGGQYNEQFF.

This CDR3 is CASSVGPEGATQYF. The CDR3 DNA reads TGTGCCAGCAGCGTAGGACCCGAGGGGGCGACCCAGTACTTC. The gene calls are TRBV9 and TRBJ2-5; 7 nucleotides line up with TRBD1. This CDR3 has 14 amino acids. Per the germline V gene, CDR1 is SGDLS and CDR2 is YYNGEE. The ends lost 0 bases at V and 7 bases at J; junction bases unmatched: 6.

This chain joins TRBV18 and TRBJ1-1, with D perhaps TRBD1 (5 bases). Looked up from germline, CDR1 is KGHSH and CDR2 is LQKENI. Trimming shortened V by 8 bases and J by 1 base, and 11 bases separated the two germline ends. CDR3 size: 13 residues. The CDR3 protein is CASGEGQNTEAFF. DNA for the CDR3: TGTGCCAGCGGTGAAGGACAGAACACTGAAGCTTTCTTT. The full variable domain, completed using reference TRBV18 and TRBJ1-1, is NAGVMQNPRHLVRRRGQEARLRCSPMKGHSHVYWYRQLPEEGLKFMVYLQKENIIDESGMPKERFSAEFPKEGPSILRIQQVVRGDSAAYFCASGEGQNTEAFFGQGTRLTVV.

The rearrangement uses TRBV18 and TRBJ2-3; D is uncertain. The CDR3 has 11 amino acids. Germline V CDR1 and CDR2: KGHSH, LQKENI. V shed 5 bases and J shed 4 bases, with 4 bases lying between them. CDR3 bases: TGTGCCAGCTCATCGTCAGATACGCAGTATTTT. Protein: CASSSSDTQYF.

V gene TRBV9 combines with J gene TRBJ1-2; maybe TRBD1 (5 bases). The CDR3 contains 13 residues. Germline V CDR1 and CDR2: SGDLS, YYNGEE. Trimming took 1 base from V and 6 from J, leaving 10 bases between them. The CDR3: CASSVLGRDGYTF. The CDR3 coding sequence is TGTGCCAGCAGCGTACTGGGGCGAGATGGCTACACCTTC.

The chain couples TRBV2 to TRBJ2-7; weak D call: TRBD1 (6 bases). CDR1 is SNHLY and CDR2 is FYNNEI in the germline V gene. The CDR3 sequence is 15 residues long. Trimming pared 3 bases from V and 6 bases from J, leaving 18 bases between. Here the CDR3 DNA reads TGTGCCAGCAGTGATGGTATCGGCAGGGGAAGCGAGCAGTACTTC. It is translated as CASSDGIGRGSEQYF.

This chain links TRBV18 with TRBJ2-5, with a possible D match to TRBD1 (7 bases). The CDR3 extends over 13 amino acids. Trimming cost V 3 bases and J 4 bases, with 9 bases left between them. The germline V gene has CDR1 KGHSH and CDR2 LQKENI. CDR3 DNA sequence: TGTGCCAGCTCACCCCAGGGGGGAGAGACCCAGTACTTC. This sequence encodes CASSPQGGETQYF.

V gene TRBV19 combines with J gene TRBJ2-1, with a weak D call TRBD2 (7 bases). The length of the CDR3 is 14 residues. CDR1 is LNHDA and CDR2 is SQIVND in the germline V gene (reference sequence). Trimming removed 3 bases from V and 5 bases from J, with 11 bases in between. DNA for the CDR3: TGTGCCAGTAGTATCGGGGGGCTCAACAATGAGCAGTTCTTC. Residues: CASSIGGLNNEQFF.

The genes are TRBV5-6 and TRBJ2-1; 8 bases line up with TRBD1. The CDR3 is 14 amino acids. Germline loops: CDR1 SGHDT, CDR2 YYEEEE. V was pared by 7 bases and J by 8 bases, with 11 bases of the junction left unmatched. The CDR3 reads CASGRTGRWDEQFF. CDR3 bases: TGTGCCAGCGGCCGGACAGGGAGGTGGGATGAGCAGTTCTTC.

The CDR3 sequence: CASSIGWSDTQYF. CDR3 nucleotide sequence: TGTGCCAGTAGTATCGGTTGGTCAGATACGCAGTATTTT. The chain is built from TRBV19 and TRBJ2-3; D is unclear. The germline V gene encodes CDR1 LNHDA and CDR2 SQIVND (reference sequence). There are 13 residues in the CDR3. V lost 3 bases to trimming and J lost 4 bases, with 8 bases between them.

The genes are TRBV18 and TRBJ1-1, with D tentatively TRBD1 (5 bases). The CDR3 sequence is 12 residues long. Trimming removed 3 bases at V and 6 bases at J, with 8 bases between. From germline, CDR1 is KGHSH and CDR2 LQKENI. The CDR3 here is CASSPGGAEAFF. The CDR3 nucleotides are TGTGCCAGCTCACCCGGGGGGGCTGAAGCTTTCTTT.